The 12 T cell receptor beta chains given below trace back to one sample, sequenced in a study of shared clonotypes between healthy human individuals. TCRdb's table, derived via immunoSEQ multiplex PCR, lists solely in-frame clones and lacks some. Of 2 million to 2.5 million clones in the sample, 85% to 95% were seen once. Sequenced input: naive CD4+ T cells sorted from blood. Noted subset: CD45RA+ positively selected. The receptor set was obtained from a man aged 18 to 29 in good health.

Comment on this clone: In the same sample, other DNA sequences code for this CDR3. This chain joins TRBV28 and TRBJ1-6; a possible D gene is TRBD1 (6 bases). Trimming took off 6 bases at V and 7 bases at J, with 13 bases between the two ends. The CDR3 is 14 residues long. Germline lookup yields CDR1 MDHEN and CDR2 SYDVKM. For the CDR3, the DNA is TGTGCCAGCAGACTCGGACAGCAAAATTCACCCCTCCACTTT. Protein: CASRLGQQNSPLHF.

Only one count was recorded for this clone. J is TRBJ2-7 and V is TRBV27; TRBD2 is a possible D gene (5 bases). Trimming pared 6 bases from V and 4 bases from J, leaving 13 bases between. CDR3 size: 13 residues. Germline V gives CDR1 MNHEY, CDR2 SMNVEV (reference sequence). Here the CDR3 reads CASSGNPGYEQYF. The CDR3 bases are TGTGCCAGCAGCGGGAACCCCGGTTACGAGCAGTACTTC.

The chain uses TRBV12-5 and TRBJ1-2; 7 bases map to TRBD1. The germline V gene encodes CDR1 LGHNT and CDR2 FRNRAP. CDR3 length: 14 residues. The ends lost 6 bases at V and 4 bases at J; junction bases unmatched: 8. The CDR3 DNA is TGTGCTAGTGGCCTAGACAGGGCCTTCTATGGCTACACCTTC. Residues: CASGLDRAFYGYTF.

The rearrangement links TRBV5-4 to TRBJ1-6, with 8 positions matching TRBD1. V shed 0 bases and J 8 bases; nucleotides not matched to a gene: 7. CDR1 is SGHNT, CDR2 YYREEE, per germline (reference sequence). The CDR3 runs to 16 residues. The CDR3 is CASSLDRTGGYSPLHF. The CDR3 nucleotides read TGTGCCAGCAGCTTGGACCGCACAGGGGGGTATTCACCCCTCCACTTT.

The chain recombines TRBV6-4 with TRBJ2-1; TRBD2 agrees at 7 bases. The CDR3 sequence is 13 residues long. Per the germline V gene, CDR1 is MRHNA and CDR2 is SNTAGT. Germline trimming cut 5 bases from V and 9 bases from J; bases unmatched to any gene: 7. This CDR3 reads CASSYRWEGEQFF. CDR3 nucleotides: TGTGCCAGCAGTTATCGGTGGGAGGGTGAGCAGTTCTTC.

V is TRBV7-2 and J is TRBJ1-1; no clear D. In germline, CDR1 is SGHTA, CDR2 FQGNSA. The CDR3 is 13 residues long. Trimming left V 4 bases short and J 3 bases short, with 9 bases between. Written as DNA, the CDR3 is TGTGCCAGCAGCTCCCAGTTAGACACTGAAGCTTTCTTT. Protein product: CASSSQLDTEAFF.

The chain combines TRBV2 with TRBJ1-4; D unresolved. The CDR3 has 15 residues. Trimming left V 4 bases short and J 4 bases short, with 13 bases between. CDR1 is SNHLY and CDR2 is FYNNEI in the germline V gene. CDR3 loop: CASSGTDHFNEKLFF. CDR3 DNA sequence: TGTGCCAGCAGTGGGACGGATCACTTTAATGAAAAACTGTTTTTT.

This chain uses TRBV30 with TRBJ1-4; 7 bases match TRBD1. V dropped 3 bases and J dropped 3; count of bases not matched to a gene: 10. The germline V gene encodes CDR1 GTSNPN and CDR2 SVGIG (reference sequence). The length of the CDR3 is 16 residues. Here the CDR3 reads CAWSPDRRVSNEKLFF. The DNA for the CDR3 is TGTGCCTGGAGCCCGGACAGGCGCGTGTCTAATGAAAAACTGTTTTTT.

The rearrangement links TRBV28 to TRBJ2-5; D may be TRBD1 or TRBD2 (5 bases each). CDR3 length equals 16 residues. Germline assignment: CDR1 MDHEN and CDR2 SYDVKM. The V end lost 5 bases, the J end lost 2 bases, and 18 bases lay between the germline ends. The CDR3 DNA is TGTGCCAGCAGTAGCTTAGTGGGGGAAGGGCAAGAGACCCAGTACTTC. Residues: CASSSLVGEGQETQYF.

The chain carries TRBV7-9 and TRBJ2-7; 10 bases match TRBD1. This CDR3 is built from 14 residues. Germline values: CDR1 SEHNR, CDR2 FQNEAQ (reference sequence). Germline trimming cut 3 bases from V and 5 bases from J; bases unmatched to any gene: 4. CDR3 sequence (DNA): TGTGCCAGCAGCTTTTCGACAGGGGGCCACGAGCAGTACTTC. Encoded protein: CASSFSTGGHEQYF.

This clone was counted once. The rearrangement links TRBV19 to TRBJ1-1; maybe TRBD1 (5 bases). The ends were cut back, 1 base at V and 2 bases at J, with 8 bases in the middle. Germline V gene data show CDR1 as LNHDA and CDR2 as SQIVND (reference sequence). CDR3 size: 14 residues. The CDR3: CASSIVDSNTEAFF. CDR3 bases: TGTGCCAGTAGTATAGTTGACAGCAACACTGAAGCTTTCTTT.

The chain uses TRBV11-2 and TRBJ2-3, with no clear D. The CDR3 has 12 residues. Trimming stripped 5 bases from V and 8 bases from J, with 11 bases between. Germline loops: CDR1 SGHAT, CDR2 FQNNGV. The CDR3 protein is CASSPQAGTQYF. The CDR3 DNA is TGTGCCAGCAGCCCGCAGGCCGGTACGCAGTATTTT.